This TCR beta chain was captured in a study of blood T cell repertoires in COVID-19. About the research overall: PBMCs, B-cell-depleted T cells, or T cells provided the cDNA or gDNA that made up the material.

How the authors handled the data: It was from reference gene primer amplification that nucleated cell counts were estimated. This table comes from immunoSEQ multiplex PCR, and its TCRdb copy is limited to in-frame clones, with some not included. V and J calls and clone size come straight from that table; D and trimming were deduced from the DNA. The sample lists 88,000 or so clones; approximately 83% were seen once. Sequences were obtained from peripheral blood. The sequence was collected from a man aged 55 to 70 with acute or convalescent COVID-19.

The CDR3 protein is CASKGLATDTQYF. The DNA of the CDR3 is TGTGCCAGCAAGGGACTAGCTACAGATACGCAGTATTTT. The chain carries TRBV2 and TRBJ2-3; 9 nucleotides line up with TRBD2. The V gene end was trimmed by 7 bases and the J gene end by 3 bases; junction bases not matched to a gene: 2. Germline CDR1 is SNHLY and CDR2 is FYNNEI. The CDR3 sequence is 13 residues long.